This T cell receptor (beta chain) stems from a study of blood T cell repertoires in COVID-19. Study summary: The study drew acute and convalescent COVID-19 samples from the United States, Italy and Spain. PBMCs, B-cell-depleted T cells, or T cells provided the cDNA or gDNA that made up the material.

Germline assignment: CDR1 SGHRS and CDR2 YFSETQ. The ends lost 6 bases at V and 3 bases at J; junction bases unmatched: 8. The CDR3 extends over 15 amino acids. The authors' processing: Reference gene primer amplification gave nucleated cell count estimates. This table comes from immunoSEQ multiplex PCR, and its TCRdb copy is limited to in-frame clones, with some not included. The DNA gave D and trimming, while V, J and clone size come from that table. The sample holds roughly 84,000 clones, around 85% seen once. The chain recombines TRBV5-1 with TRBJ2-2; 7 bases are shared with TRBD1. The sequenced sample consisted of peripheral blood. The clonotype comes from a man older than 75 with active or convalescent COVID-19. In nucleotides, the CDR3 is TGCGCCAGCACCTCCGACAGGGCAGACACCGGGGAGCTGTTTTTT. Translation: CASTSDRADTGELFF.